This entry concerns a single T cell receptor beta chain. TCRdb independently ran MiXCR on the 5' RACE reads; one entry per CDR3 protein. The sample yields around 300,000 distinct CDR3 sequences, under 25% seen once. The data were taken from a study of CD8 T cells in ankylosing spondylitis. V lost 6 bases and J 1 base, leaving 13 bases between the germline ends. Germline V gene data show CDR1 as MNHNS and CDR2 as SASEGT. The CDR3 loop spans 15 amino acids. J is TRBJ1-5 and V is TRBV6-1, with D unclear. This sequence originates from a female donor with ankylosing spondylitis or in good health (not recorded which). The sequenced sample consisted of blood, either unsorted or a sorted T cell fraction (not recorded which). CDR3 sequence: CASSATRASNQPQHF. Written as DNA, the CDR3 is TGTGCCAGCAGCGCCACCCGTGCCAGCAATCAGCCCCAGCATTTT.